This T cell receptor beta chain emerged from a study of T cells in Graves' hyperthyroidism and ophthalmopathy (dated by TCRdb to the late 2010s). About the investigation overall: To identify TCR V-J signatures that set the groups apart, the researchers used a discovery cohort of approximately 98 patients, made up of 43 with Graves' ophthalmopathy and about 60 with stable Graves' hyperthyroidism. The roughly 91 discovery patients were randomly split 7:3 into training and test sets. Once sampling was done, hyperthyroidism patients were given methimazole at a starting dose of 30 mg daily, whereas ophthalmopathy patients were given high-dose intravenous methylprednisolone. In addition, the study compared T-cell repertoires in thyroid tissue and in blood from roughly 6 Graves' hyperthyroidism patients. Prospective prediction of ophthalmopathy was tested in an independent validation cohort of 18 to 20 hyperthyroidism patients and 17 patients who later progressed to ophthalmopathy. The paper reports TCR Vbeta CDR3 sequencing of roughly 140 peripheral blood samples: approximately 41 ophthalmopathy, fewer than 85 hyperthyroidism and around 17 progressor patients.

V is shortened by 6 bases, J by 2 bases, and the region joining them spans 14 bases. There are 14 amino acids in the CDR3, from cysteine to phenylalanine inclusive. The read is trimmed to its CDR3 DNA, 42 bases read in frame from base 1. This clonotype was observed many times. The antigen it recognizes is unknown. Base qualities are missing; no much larger clone stands one base away. Amplification of TCR beta CDR3 regions was carried out from RNA transcripts. For the first round of RT-PCR on the TCR CDR3, the HTBI primer set was used together with the Qiagen OneStep RT-PCR kit. The libraries were constructed in a second round of multiplex PCR and then size-selected and purified. The libraries were sequenced on an Illumina HiSeq2000 using paired-end 100 bp reads. Concerning the study's data processing: SOAPnuke was used to process the raw data, throwing out any read that contained adapters or uncalled bases, had a mean Phred below 15, or lacked an exact constant-primer or identifier match. COPE v1.2.5 was used to merge the high-quality paired reads, and each unique nucleotide sequence was defined as a clonotype. MiTCR v1.1 was used to align the clonotypes against IMGT TRBV, TRBD and TRBJ reference segments. The analysis was restricted to V-J combinations with a frequency above 0.0001, which together covered 98% to 99.2% of the repertoires. A TCS score was defined as the ratio of F50 (clonal expansion) to E x V (chaos), with BLOSUM62-based TCRdist applied between CDR3 peptides within each V-J. Welch's t-statistics and random forest reduced several hundred V-J features to 13, which were used in a naive Bayes classifier (R e1071). Thyroid-blood repertoire similarity was quantified with the Morisita-Horn index. Starting from the raw public reads, TCRdb applied fastp trimming at Q25, assembled clones with MiXCR and retained in-frame beta chains. Rows are combined by CDR3 protein, so each entry shows the most common genes and DNA. TCRdb's processing, not the authors', yielded these V and J calls. The sample includes a few hundred thousand distinct CDR3 sequences, with more than 45% observed a single time. Approximately 8.4% of the sample is in the top ten clones.

Graves' hyperthyroidism was defined as stable when no progression to ophthalmopathy occurred over 18 months of follow-up. Hyperthyroidism patients were newly diagnosed, had a disease duration of under 2 months, and were aged 18 to 65 years. Exclusion was applied to patients with uncontrolled infections, other autoimmune diseases, pregnancy or lactation. Diagnoses were based on clinical symptoms, serum thyroxine and TRAb, thyroid ultrasound and orbital computed tomography. Trizol reagent was used to extract total RNA, and RNA quality was then checked on an Agilent 2100 Bioanalyzer. Study-level results and caveats: No statistical method was used to fix the sample size in advance, and group allocation was not hidden from the investigators. Ophthalmopathy was separated from stable hyperthyroidism by a 13 V-J signature model, with approximately 90% sensitivity and around 81% specificity obtained in cross-validation and 80%/75% obtained in testing. In validation, the model predicted progression to ophthalmopathy a median of approximately 6.6 months before onset, with about 67% sensitivity and around 76% specificity. Most expanded thyroid clonotypes (frequency above 0.001) were also found in blood, which suggests that blood repertoires may mirror thyroid immune responses.

The chain joins TRBV12-3 or TRBV12-4 to TRBJ2-7, with TRBD1 tentatively as D gene (5 bases match). The TCR originated in a woman between 18 and 29 years old with Graves' hyperthyroidism. Input material: peripheral blood or thyroid tissue (not recorded which). The CDR3 corresponds to CASSPIQDTYEQYF. The bases are TGTGCCAGCAGCCCAATACAGGACACCTACGAGCAGTACTTC.